This paragraph reports one T cell receptor (beta chain). Its target is unknown. A single record per CDR3 protein comes from TCRdb applying MiXCR to the RACE reads. The table records around 380,000 distinct CDR3 sequences, 4% to 5.5% of them present only once. The V end lost 6 bases, the J end lost 3 bases, and 10 bases lay between the germline ends. Germline assignment: CDR1 SGHTA and CDR2 FQGNSA. The CDR3 length is 13 residues. These data belong to a study of human T cells and chemical hapten exposure. Described time point: patch test 1, 2 weeks after DPC sensitization. Treatment denoted: therapeutic diphenylcyclopropenone sensitization with weekly scalp DPC. People who gave samples had alopecia, were 18 to 70 years old, and were suitable for DPC. Extraction of total RNA was performed on unfractionated whole blood. Study conclusions and caveats: Versus controls, significantly more large CDR3 similarity clusters arose from expanded TCRs.

The receptor comes from a woman between 45 and 60 years old with alopecia areata. Some clones in this sample may be carry-over from other donors' samples. The chain recombines TRBV7-2 with TRBJ2-3; D not resolved. The sequenced sample was whole blood, obtained in connection with sensitization to the hapten diphenylcyclopropenone (DPC). The CDR3 sequence is CASRELGTDTQYF. CDR3 coding DNA: TGTGCCAGCAGAGAACTGGGGACAGATACGCAGTATTTT.